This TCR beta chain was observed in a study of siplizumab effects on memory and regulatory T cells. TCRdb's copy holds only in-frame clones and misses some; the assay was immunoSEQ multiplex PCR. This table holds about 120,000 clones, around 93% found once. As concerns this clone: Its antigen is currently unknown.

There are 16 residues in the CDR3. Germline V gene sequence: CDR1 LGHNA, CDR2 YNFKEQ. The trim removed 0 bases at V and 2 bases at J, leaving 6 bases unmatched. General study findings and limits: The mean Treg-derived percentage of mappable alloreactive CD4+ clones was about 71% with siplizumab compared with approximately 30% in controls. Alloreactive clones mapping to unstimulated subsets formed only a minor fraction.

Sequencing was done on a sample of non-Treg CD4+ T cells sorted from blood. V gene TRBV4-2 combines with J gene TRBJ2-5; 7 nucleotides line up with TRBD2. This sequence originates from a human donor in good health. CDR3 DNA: TGTGCCAGCAGCCAAGAGAAGGGAGCGGGGCAAGAGACCCAGTACTTC. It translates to CASSQEKGAGQETQYF.